The 13 T cell receptor beta chains given below trace back to one sample, sequenced in a study of beta chain features in type 1 diabetes. The authors reverse transcribed all of the isolated RNA, so sequencing captured expressed TCRB transcripts. Data came from immunoSEQ multiplex PCR; TCRdb stores just in-frame clones and leaves some out. The sample lists nearly 700,000 clones, about an eighth occurring once. These receptors have no known antigen. General observations from the study: All four CD4+ subsets from Type 1 diabetes patients carried moderately but significantly shorter TCRB CDR3s.

Sequencing input: naive CD4+ T cells from blood. All receptors derive from a man between 18 and 29 years old with type 1 diabetes.

This clone was seen a few times. This chain's CDR3 is CSVEVRTGGGTDTQYF. CDR3 DNA: TGCAGCGTTGAAGTGAGGACAGGGGGCGGCACAGATACGCAGTATTTT. The chain carries TRBV29-1 and TRBJ2-3; 11 bases agree with TRBD1. The CDR3 covers 16 residues. The ends lost 1 base at V and 1 base at J; junction bases unmatched: 4. The V gene's germline CDR1 is SQVTM and CDR2 ANQGSEA.

This chain joins TRBV2 and TRBJ1-2; D gene unclear. Trimming shortened V by 7 bases and J by 1 base, and 10 bases separated the two germline ends. The CDR3 is 13 residues long. Germline assignment: CDR1 SNHLY and CDR2 FYNNEI. CDR3 protein: CASTPEGNYGYTF. The CDR3, as DNA: TGTGCCAGCACTCCGGAGGGTAACTATGGCTACACCTTC.

The rearrangement joins TRBV29-1 to TRBJ1-1; D perhaps matches TRBD1 (6 bases). Germline CDR1 SQVTM, CDR2 ANQGSEA. The CDR3 sequence is 13 residues long. V was trimmed by 3 bases and J by 4 bases, leaving 12 bases between them. CDR3 protein: CSVEGQGPTEAFF. CDR3 sequence (DNA): TGCAGCGTTGAGGGTCAGGGGCCCACTGAAGCTTTCTTT.

This clone has a handful of counts. Different DNA sequences within this sample yield the same CDR3. V is TRBV30 and J is TRBJ1-5; 8 bases line up with TRBD1. This CDR3 is built from 13 residues. V shed 2 bases, J shed 4 bases, and the junction held 1 base outside the gene matches. In germline, CDR1 is GTSNPN, CDR2 SVGIG (reference sequence). CDR3 DNA: TGTGCCTGGAGTCGGACAGGGAATCAGCCCCAGCATTTT. Translating gives CAWSRTGNQPQHF.

This clone has more than one count but fewer than ten. This chain connects TRBV28 to TRBJ1-5; D ambiguous. The CDR3 totals 15 residues. Germline V CDR1 and CDR2: MDHEN, SYDVKM. V was cut by 2 bases and J by 0 bases, with 8 bases left in between. CDR3 loop: CASSLLRSSNQPQHF. The CDR3 coding sequence is TGTGCCAGCAGTTTACTCAGAAGTAGCAATCAGCCCCAGCATTTT.

Remarks on this clone: This sample includes further DNA sequences coding for the same CDR3. The chain employs TRBV5-6 and TRBJ1-1; no definite D call. This CDR3 is 13 amino acids long. V was pared by 0 bases and J by 0 bases, with 3 bases between. Germline CDR1 reads SGHDT; CDR2 reads YYEEEE. The CDR3 protein is CASSLVVNTEAFF. The CDR3 DNA is TGTGCCAGCAGCTTGGTTGTGAACACTGAAGCTTTCTTT.

This clone was seen a few times. V usage is TRBV30 and J usage is TRBJ2-3; D uncertain. The V and J ends lost 3 bases and 4 bases respectively, with 14 bases between them. The CDR3 has 14 residues. Germline CDR1 GTSNPN, CDR2 SVGIG (reference sequence). CDR3 residues: CAWRTGPLADTQYF. CDR3 coding DNA: TGTGCCTGGAGGACCGGGCCCTTGGCAGATACGCAGTATTTT. Full variable domain (rest looked up from reference TRBV30 and TRBJ2-3): SQTIHQWPATLVQPVGSPLSLECTVEGTSNPNLYWYRQAAGRGLQLLFYSVGIGQISSEVPQNLSASRPQDRQFILSSKKLLLSDSGFYLCAWRTGPLADTQYFGPGTRLTVL.

J is TRBJ1-6 and V is TRBV6-5, with D perhaps matching TRBD1 (5 bases). The CDR3 extends over 15 amino acids. The ends were cut back, 0 bases at V and 6 bases at J, with 9 bases in the middle. Germline CDR1 and CDR2: MNHEY and SVGAGI. In DNA form, the CDR3 reads TGTGCCAGCAGTTACTCGTCAGGGCTTAATTCACCCCTCCACTTT. This gives the protein CASSYSSGLNSPLHF.

Only a few counts were recorded for this clone. V is TRBV5-6 and J is TRBJ1-3, with 9 bases matching TRBD1. Germline-derived CDR1 and CDR2 are SGHDT and YYEEEE. V was clipped by 1 base and J by 3 bases; unmatched bases: 2. This CDR3 contains 15 residues. In nucleotides, the CDR3 is TGTGCCAGCAGCTTGTGGGACAGGGATGGAAACACCATATATTTT. Translating gives CASSLWDRDGNTIYF.

The genes are TRBV6-1 and TRBJ1-1; 8 nucleotides agree with TRBD1. There are 14 residues in the CDR3. Germline V gives CDR1 MNHNS, CDR2 SASEGT. V dropped 5 bases and J dropped 3; count of bases not matched to a gene: 5. CDR3 DNA sequence: TGTGCCAGCAGTACCCAGGGGGCGGACACTGAAGCTTTCTTT. Residues: CASSTQGADTEAFF.

This rearrangement joins TRBV7-9 to TRBJ1-1; 8 bases line up with TRBD1. This CDR3 contains 14 residues. Germline trimming cut 5 bases from V and 1 base from J; bases unmatched to any gene: 3. CDR1 and CDR2 (germline): SEHNR, FQNEAQ (reference sequence). CDR3 loop: CASSPGQENTEAFF. The CDR3 DNA reads TGTGCCAGCAGCCCGGGACAGGAGAACACTGAAGCTTTCTTT. Complete variable domain (other parts from reference TRBV7-9 and TRBJ1-1): DTGVSQNPRHKITKRGQNVTFRCDPISEHNRLYWYRQTLGQGPEFLTYFQNEAQLEKSRLLSDRFSAERPKGSFSTLEIQRTEQGDSAMYLCASSPGQENTEAFFGQGTRLTVV.

The J gene is TRBJ2-3, the V gene TRBV21-1; the DNA was not compared with TRBD1, the D call given in the table. TRBV21-1 is noted as a pseudogene. The CDR3 runs to 13 residues. The CDR3, as DNA: TGTGCCAGCAGCCACAGGGTTGAAGATACGCAGTATTTT. Its translation: CASSHRVEDTQYF.

This clone has only a few counts. The J gene is TRBJ1-4, the V gene TRBV20-1; D gene uncertain. Germline-derived CDR1 and CDR2 are DFQATT and SNEGSKA (reference sequence). With 4 bases removed from V and 4 bases from J, the gap between germline ends came to 1 base. CDR3 length: 10 amino acids. CDR3 nucleotide sequence: TGCAGTGCTAATAATGAAAAACTGTTTTTT. It encodes CSANNEKLFF.